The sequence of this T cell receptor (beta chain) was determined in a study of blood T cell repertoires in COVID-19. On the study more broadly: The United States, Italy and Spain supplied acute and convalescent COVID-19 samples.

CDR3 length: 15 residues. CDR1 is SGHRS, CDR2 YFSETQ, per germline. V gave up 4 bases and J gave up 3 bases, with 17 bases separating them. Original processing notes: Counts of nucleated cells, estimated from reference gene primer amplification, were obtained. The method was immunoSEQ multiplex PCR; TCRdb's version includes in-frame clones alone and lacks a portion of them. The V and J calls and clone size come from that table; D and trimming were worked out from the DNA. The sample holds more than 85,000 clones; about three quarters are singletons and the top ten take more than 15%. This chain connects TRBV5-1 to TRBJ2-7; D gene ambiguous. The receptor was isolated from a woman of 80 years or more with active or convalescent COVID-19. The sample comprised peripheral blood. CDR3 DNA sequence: TGCGCCAGCAGCCCCTCGTTGCTAGGTAACTACGAGCAGTACTTC. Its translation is CASSPSLLGNYEQYF.